The T cell receptor beta chain described here comes from a study of T cell repertoires in cytomegalovirus infection. Study in general: CMV infection and matching HLA type were both indicated by public TCR beta signatures. Study observations and caveats: Pooled public TCR beta family frequency picked out CMV carriers with the relevant HLA. The response measured ex vivo was dominated by TCR beta clonotypes (HLA-C-restricted and CMV-specific).

The CDR3 runs 13 residues. Between the trimmed V and J ends, which lost 0 bases and 8 bases, there was a span of 6 bases. Germline CDR1 and CDR2: SGHRS and YFSETQ. About this clonotype: Its antigen is still unknown.

TCRdb processed the reads anew with MiXCR; each CDR3 protein has one entry. This sample carries hundreds of thousands of distinct CDR3 sequences, roughly 15% of them seen once, and the ten largest clones take around 11%. The sample taken for sequencing was PBMCs. This TCR was recovered from a human donor in good health (CMV status not recorded). Some clones in this sample may be carry-over from other donors' samples. The chain employs TRBV5-1 and TRBJ1-6; D is ambiguous. CDR3 nucleotide sequence: TGCGCCAGCAGCTTGGCCGGCTATTCACCCCTCCACTTT. Its protein product is CASSLAGYSPLHF. The full variable domain, in which reference TRBV5-1 and TRBJ1-6 provide the parts outside the CDR3, is KAGVTQTPRYLIKTRGQQVTLSCSPISGHRSVSWYQQTPGQGLQFLFEYFSETQRNKGNFPGRFSGRQFSNSRSEMNVSTLELGDSALYLCASSLAGYSPLHFGNGTRLTVT.